Below, 30 T cell receptor beta chains from the same sample are listed, as sequenced in a study of radiotherapy plus CTLA-4 blockade in lung cancer. TCRdb keeps only in-frame clones here, not all; method: immunoSEQ multiplex PCR. The data show over 60,000 clones, with roughly 91% seen just once and 40% held by the top ten. The sample in question was peripheral blood, obtained from a patient treated with radiotherapy plus ipilimumab. Receptors were obtained from a human donor with non-small cell lung cancer that progressed on radiotherapy plus ipilimumab.

The CDR3 DNA is TGTGCCAGCAGCTTGGGACCCGGGGAGCTGTTTTTT. It is translated as CASSLGPGELFF. The chain is built from TRBV5-8 and TRBJ2-2; D uncertain. The V gene lost 0 bases and the J gene lost 6 bases, with 3 bases spanning the gap. Germline V gives CDR1 SGHTS, CDR2 YDEGEE. This CDR3 contains 12 residues.

V is TRBV10-2 and J is TRBJ2-1; TRBD2 matches at 8 bases. Germline V CDR1 and CDR2: WSHSY, SAAADI. V shed 6 bases, J shed 6 bases, and the junction held 7 bases outside the gene matches. CDR3 size: 14 residues. This CDR3 is CASRREVESNEQFF. The CDR3 DNA reads as TGCGCCAGCAGGCGGGAGGTGGAATCCAATGAGCAGTTCTTC.

The V gene is TRBV28, the J gene TRBJ2-7; 10 nucleotides agree with TRBD1. The J segment lost 10 bases and the V segment lost 5 bases, leaving 11 bases of the junction unmatched. The CDR3 spans 14 residues. Germline CDR1 MDHEN, CDR2 SYDVKM. The CDR3 reads CASSTGTGVFEQYV. The CDR3 DNA reads TGTGCCAGCAGTACCGGGACAGGGGTATTCGAACAGTACGTC.

J is TRBJ2-2 and V is TRBV18; 7 positions match TRBD2. Losses at the gene ends were 4 bases for V and 1 base for J; bases not matched to a gene: 12. CDR3 length: 18 amino acids. Germline CDR1 KGHSH, CDR2 LQKENI. CDR3 sequence reads: CASSRELVLAENTGELFF. The CDR3 coding sequence is TGTGCCAGCTCACGCGAATTGGTTCTAGCGGAGAACACCGGGGAGCTGTTTTTT.

Concerning this clone: Additional DNA sequences in this sample encode the identical CDR3. This chain links TRBV30 with TRBJ2-5, with 7 bases that match TRBD2. CDR3 length: 15 amino acids. Germline-derived CDR1 and CDR2 are GTSNPN and SVGIG (reference sequence). J was trimmed by 5 bases and V by 0 bases; bases with no gene match: 9. CDR3 DNA sequence: TGTGCCTGGAGTGTGGGGTTAGCGGGTGGGGAGACCCAGTACTTC. Translated: CAWSVGLAGGETQYF.

The chain combines TRBV9 with TRBJ2-1; 11 bases fit TRBD2. V trimming: 4 bases; J trimming: 3 bases; junction bases outside the gene matches: 6. CDR1 is SGDLS and CDR2 is YYNGEE in the germline V gene. The CDR3 runs to 16 residues. CDR3 residues: CASSPGTSGSYNEQFF. Written as DNA, the CDR3 is TGTGCCAGCAGCCCCGGGACTAGCGGTAGCTACAATGAGCAGTTCTTC.

The sample holds a few counts of this clone. The chain links TRBV7-9 to TRBJ1-4, with 7 bases identical to TRBD1. The V segment lost 7 bases and the J segment 8 bases; nucleotides outside the gene matches: 10. The germline V gene encodes CDR1 SEHNR and CDR2 FQNEAQ (reference sequence). This CDR3 has 14 residues. The CDR3: CASTEGARREKLFF. The CDR3 bases are TGTGCCAGCACAGAGGGGGCCCGTCGGGAAAAACTGTTTTTT.

This chain joins TRBV5-1 and TRBJ2-2; possible D gene TRBD2, 5 bases. The germline V gene has CDR1 SGHRS and CDR2 YFSETQ. V was trimmed by 0 bases and J by 3 bases, leaving 15 bases between them. This CDR3 spans 17 amino acids. As DNA, the CDR3 is TGCGCCAGCAGCTTGGGATCATTTGGGAGATACACCGGGGAGCTGTTTTTT. Translating it yields CASSLGSFGRYTGELFF. The whole variable domain, remainder taken from reference TRBV5-1 and TRBJ2-2, is KAGVTQTPRYLIKTRGQQVTLSCSPISGHRSVSWYQQTPGQGLQFLFEYFSETQRNKGNFPGRFSGRQFSNSRSEMNVSTLELGDSALYLCASSLGSFGRYTGELFFGEGSRLTVL.

V usage is TRBV27 and J usage is TRBJ2-2; 8 nucleotides match TRBD2. V shed 7 bases, J shed 6 bases, and the junction held 10 bases outside the gene matches. Germline V gene sequence: CDR1 MNHEY, CDR2 SMNVEV (reference sequence). This CDR3 region has 15 residues. The CDR3 DNA reads TGTGCCAGCACCCTTAGCGGGATGGTGGCCGGGGAGCTGTTTTTT. Its translation: CASTLSGMVAGELFF.

This sequence joins TRBV28 and TRBJ2-7; D possibly uses TRBD1 or TRBD2 (6 bases each). Trimming cost V 2 bases and J 6 bases, with 14 bases left between them. The CDR3 covers 14 residues. The V gene's germline CDR1 is MDHEN and CDR2 SYDVKM. The CDR3 region has the DNA TGTGCCAGCAGTTTAGTCAGGGGAGGCCTCGAGCAGTACTTC. This translates into CASSLVRGGLEQYF. Based on the CDR3 plus reference TRBV28 and TRBJ2-7, the full variable domain is DVKVTQSSRYLVKRTGEKVFLECVQDMDHENMFWYRQDPGLGLRLIYFSYDVKMKEKGDIPEGYSVSREKKERFSLILESASTNQTSMYLCASSLVRGGLEQYFGPGTRLTVT.

The chain uses TRBV28 and TRBJ2-7; 13 bases are a match to TRBD2. The germline V gene encodes CDR1 MDHEN and CDR2 SYDVKM. This CDR3 contains 16 residues. V lost 5 bases and J lost 3; bases outside the gene matches: 7. The CDR3 loop reads CASSLNGLAGDYEQYF. The CDR3, as DNA: TGTGCCAGCAGTCTAAACGGACTAGCGGGAGACTACGAGCAGTACTTC.

CDR3 amino acids: CASSPGLAGGKLYNEQFF. The CDR3 coding sequence is TGTGCCAGCTCACCAGGACTAGCGGGAGGCAAACTATACAATGAGCAGTTCTTC. The chain recombines TRBV18 with TRBJ2-1; the match to TRBD2 covers 14 bases. V gave up 2 bases and J gave up 4 bases; unmatched junction bases: 7. Germline V gives CDR1 KGHSH, CDR2 LQKENI. This CDR3 has 18 amino acids.

This chain joins TRBV28 and TRBJ1-5; no clear D. CDR1 is MDHEN, CDR2 SYDVKM, per germline. The CDR3 has 15 amino acids. V was shortened by 4 bases and J by 2 bases, with 12 bases between the two germline ends. CDR3 residues: CASSSPRIGNQPQHF. In nucleotides, the CDR3 is TGTGCCAGCAGTTCGCCCCGGATTGGCAATCAGCCCCAGCATTTT.

The rearrangement joins TRBV4-1 to TRBJ2-7, with TRBD1 identical over 8 bases. V lost 0 bases to trimming and J lost 4 bases; unmatched junction nucleotides: 11. This CDR3 spans 17 amino acids. CDR1 and CDR2 from the germline V gene are MGHRA and YSYEKL. The CDR3 region is CASSQEQVGQGRYEQYF. The DNA for the CDR3 is TGCGCCAGCAGCCAAGAACAGGTTGGACAGGGAAGGTACGAGCAGTACTTC.

The chain recombines TRBV5-4 with TRBJ2-3; D might be TRBD1 (6 bases). CDR1 is SGHNT and CDR2 is YYREEE in the germline V gene (reference sequence). The V end was cut by 2 bases, the J end by 3 bases, with 19 bases between. The CDR3 loop spans 17 amino acids. CDR3 nucleotides: TGTGCCAGCAGCTTAGGGGGACCCTATGGGGTTACAGATACGCAGTATTTT. Its protein is CASSLGGPYGVTDTQYF.

The rearrangement uses TRBV5-1 and TRBJ1-4; D is possibly TRBD1 (6 bases). Trimming removed 5 bases from V and 5 bases from J, with 16 bases in between. Germline CDR1 reads SGHRS; CDR2 reads YFSETQ. The CDR3 covers 15 residues. Here the CDR3 reads CASRLTGRSNEKLFF. The CDR3, as DNA: TGCGCCAGCAGATTAACAGGGAGGTCGAATGAAAAACTGTTTTTT.

The chain is built from TRBV30 and TRBJ1-1, with D possibly being TRBD1 (5 bases). V was pared by 2 bases and J by 4 bases, with 11 bases between. The germline CDR1 and CDR2 sequences are GTSNPN and SVGIG (reference sequence). The CDR3 totals 13 residues. DNA of the CDR3: TGTGCCTGGAGTACCCACGGGGGCACTGAAGCTTTCTTT. Protein product: CAWSTHGGTEAFF.

The genes are TRBV19 and TRBJ1-5, with D uncertain. The V end lost 4 bases, the J end lost 0 bases, and 19 bases lay between the germline ends. Per germline, CDR1 LNHDA and CDR2 SQIVND (reference sequence). The CDR3 spans 18 residues. Here the CDR3 reads CASSTETASWGSNQPQHF. The CDR3 nucleotides read TGTGCCAGTAGTACCGAGACGGCCAGCTGGGGTAGCAATCAGCCCCAGCATTTT. The full variable domain, in which reference TRBV19 and TRBJ1-5 provide the parts outside the CDR3, is DGGITQSPKYLFRKEGQNVTLSCEQNLNHDAMYWYRQDPGQGLRLIYYSQIVNDFQKGDIAEGYSVSREKKESFPLTVTSAQKNPTAFYLCASSTETASWGSNQPQHFGDGTRLSIL.

The J gene is TRBJ2-7, the V gene TRBV6-1; D is ambiguous. The germline V gene encodes CDR1 MNHNS and CDR2 SASEGT. This CDR3 contains 14 residues. Between the trimmed V and J ends, which lost 5 bases and 4 bases, there was a span of 15 bases. The CDR3 loop reads CASSFSTKGYEQYV. CDR3 coding DNA: TGTGCCAGCAGTTTTTCTACCAAAGGGTACGAGCAGTACGTC.

The CDR3 loop is CSVGRGTAIYNEQFF. The CDR3, as DNA: TGCAGCGTTGGTAGGGGGACGGCGATCTACAATGAGCAGTTCTTC. The chain has TRBV29-1 and TRBJ2-1; possible D gene TRBD1, 6 bases. V was clipped by 4 bases and J by 3 bases, with 16 bases between them. The germline V gene encodes CDR1 SQVTM and CDR2 ANQGSEA. This CDR3 is built from 15 residues.

This chain links TRBV6-6 with TRBJ1-1; the D gene is possibly TRBD1 (5 bases). The CDR3 loop spans 15 amino acids. Trimming shortened V by 2 bases and J by 7 bases, and 17 bases separated the two germline ends. Germline assignment: CDR1 MNHNY and CDR2 SVGAGI (reference sequence). The DNA for the CDR3 is TGTGCCAGCAGTTACCAGGGCGCCCGTGAATTTGAAGCTTTCTTT. Residues: CASSYQGAREFEAFF.

The rearrangement uses TRBV19 and TRBJ2-1; 8 bases align to TRBD2. V was clipped by 7 bases and J by 5 bases; unmatched bases: 13. The CDR3 sequence is 16 residues long. Looked up from germline, CDR1 is LNHDA and CDR2 is SQIVND (reference sequence). CDR3 bases: TGTGCCAGTAATCCAATAGCGGGGAGCCTCAACAATGAGCAGTTCTTC. This gives the protein CASNPIAGSLNNEQFF.

V gene TRBV7-3 combines with J gene TRBJ2-1; D is perhaps TRBD2 (5 bases). The germline gives CDR1 SGHTA, CDR2 FQGTGA. V gave up 8 bases and J gave up 0 bases, with 14 bases separating them. The CDR3 loop spans 15 amino acids. The CDR3 spells CASGLALSSYNEQFF. For the CDR3, the DNA is TGTGCCAGCGGTCTAGCCCTGAGCTCCTACAATGAGCAGTTCTTC.

Only one count was recorded for this clone. The J gene is TRBJ2-1, the V gene TRBV6-5; 10 nucleotides line up with TRBD1. The J segment lost 2 bases and the V segment lost 2 bases, leaving 3 bases of the junction unmatched. The CDR3 is 16 amino acids. CDR1 is MNHEY, CDR2 SVGAGI, per germline. The CDR3: CASSYLGTGAYNEQFF. The CDR3 nucleotides read TGTGCCAGCAGTTACCTCGGGACAGGGGCCTACAATGAGCAGTTCTTC.

The J gene is TRBJ2-3, the V gene TRBV2; 7 bases agree with TRBD2. Germline CDR1 is SNHLY and CDR2 is FYNNEI. The CDR3 runs 15 residues. Trimming removed 5 bases from V and 3 bases from J; junction bases left unmatched: 8. The CDR3 DNA sequence: TGTGCCAGCAGTCTCCGGGACTACGGTACAGATACGCAGTATTTT. Translating it yields CASSLRDYGTDTQYF. Full variable domain (remainder filled in from reference TRBV2 and TRBJ2-3): EPEVTQTPSHQVTQMGQEVILRCVPISNHLYFYWYRQILGQKVEFLVSFYNNEISEKSEIFDDQFSVERPDGSNFTLKIRSTKLEDSAMYFCASSLRDYGTDTQYFGPGTRLTVL.

This clone was found once. V and J are TRBV27 and TRBJ2-5, with a possible D match to TRBD2 (6 bases). V lost 5 bases to trimming and J lost 7 bases, with 14 bases between them. The CDR3 covers 13 residues. The germline CDR1 and CDR2 sequences are MNHEY and SMNVEV (reference sequence). The CDR3 here is CASSPSVRRTQYF. The CDR3 region has the DNA TGTGCCAGCAGTCCTAGCGTTCGGAGGACCCAGTACTTC.

In its sample, this clone was seen a few times. The chain combines TRBV6-5 with TRBJ2-7; 8 bases are shared with TRBD1. The germline CDR1 and CDR2 sequences are MNHEY and SVGAGI. The CDR3 runs to 13 residues. V gave up 5 bases and J gave up 6 bases; unmatched junction bases: 6. The CDR3 region has the DNA TGTGCCAGCAGTCTTTATGACAGGGGCGAGCAGTACTTC. Its translation: CASSLYDRGEQYF.

The chain's CDR3 is CASSLRDRVTDTQYF. The CDR3 DNA reads TGTGCCAGCAGCTTAAGGGACAGGGTCACAGATACGCAGTATTTT. The chain joins TRBV7-2 to TRBJ2-3, with 9 positions matching TRBD1. This CDR3 is built from 15 residues. The V gene end was trimmed by 2 bases and the J gene end by 2 bases; junction bases not matched to a gene: 2. Germline loops: CDR1 SGHTA, CDR2 FQGNSA.

The J gene is TRBJ2-3, the V gene TRBV5-1, with 9 bases that match TRBD1. CDR3 length equals 15 residues. The V gene end was trimmed by 0 bases and the J gene end by 5 bases; junction bases not matched to a gene: 4. Germline V gene lookup returns CDR1 SGHRS and CDR2 YFSETQ. DNA for the CDR3: TGCGCCAGCAGCTTGGGGACAGGGGAGGGAGATACGCAGTATTTT. It specifies CASSLGTGEGDTQYF. Variable domain in full (rest from reference TRBV5-1 and TRBJ2-3): KAGVTQTPRYLIKTRGQQVTLSCSPISGHRSVSWYQQTPGQGLQFLFEYFSETQRNKGNFPGRFSGRQFSNSRSEMNVSTLELGDSALYLCASSLGTGEGDTQYFGPGTRLTVL.

This clone appeared a single time. The chain joins TRBV30 to TRBJ1-1; TRBD1 is a possible D gene (5 bases). The germline gives CDR1 GTSNPN, CDR2 SVGIG (reference sequence). The CDR3 runs 14 residues. Trimming stripped 0 bases from V and 4 bases from J, with 12 bases between. The CDR3 DNA sequence: TGTGCCTGGAGTGTAGGTTGGGGGGGCACTGAAGCTTTCTTT. Amino acid sequence: CAWSVGWGGTEAFF.